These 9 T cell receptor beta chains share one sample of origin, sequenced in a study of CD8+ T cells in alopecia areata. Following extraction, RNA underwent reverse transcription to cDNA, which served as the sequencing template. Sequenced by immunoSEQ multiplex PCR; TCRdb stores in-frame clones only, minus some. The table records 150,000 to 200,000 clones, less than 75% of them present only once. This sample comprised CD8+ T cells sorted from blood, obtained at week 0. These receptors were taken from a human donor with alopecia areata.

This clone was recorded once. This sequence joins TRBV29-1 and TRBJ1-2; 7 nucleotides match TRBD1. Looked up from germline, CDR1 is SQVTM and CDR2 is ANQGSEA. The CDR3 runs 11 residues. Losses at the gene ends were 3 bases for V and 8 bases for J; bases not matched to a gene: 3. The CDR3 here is CSVESRGGYTF. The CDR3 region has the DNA TGCAGCGTTGAGTCCAGGGGGGGCTACACCTTC. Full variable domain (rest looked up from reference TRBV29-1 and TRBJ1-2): SAVISQKPSRDICQRGTSLTIQCQVDSQVTMMFWYRQQPGQSLTLIATANQGSEATYESGFVIDKFPISRPNLTFSTLTVSNMSPEDSSIYLCSVESRGGYTFGSGTRLTVV.

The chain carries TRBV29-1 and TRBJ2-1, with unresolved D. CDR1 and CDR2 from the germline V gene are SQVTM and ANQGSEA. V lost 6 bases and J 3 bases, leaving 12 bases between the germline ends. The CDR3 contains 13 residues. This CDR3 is CSVRTSDYNEQFF. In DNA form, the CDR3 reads TGCAGCGTCAGAACGAGCGACTACAATGAGCAGTTCTTC.

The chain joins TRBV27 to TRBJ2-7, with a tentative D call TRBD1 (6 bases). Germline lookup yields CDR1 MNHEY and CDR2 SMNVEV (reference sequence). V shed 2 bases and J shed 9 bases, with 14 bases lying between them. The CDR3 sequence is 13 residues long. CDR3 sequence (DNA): TGTGCCAGCAGTTTAGGCCAGGGGAGATGGCAGTACTTC. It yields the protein CASSLGQGRWQYF.

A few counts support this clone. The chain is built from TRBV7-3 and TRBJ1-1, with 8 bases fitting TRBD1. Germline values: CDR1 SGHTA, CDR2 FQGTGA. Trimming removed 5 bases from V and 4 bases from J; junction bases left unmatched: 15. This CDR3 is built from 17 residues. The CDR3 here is CASSTRAPRGRSTEAFF. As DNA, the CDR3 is TGTGCCAGCAGCACCCGGGCGCCCAGGGGGCGCAGCACTGAAGCTTTCTTT.

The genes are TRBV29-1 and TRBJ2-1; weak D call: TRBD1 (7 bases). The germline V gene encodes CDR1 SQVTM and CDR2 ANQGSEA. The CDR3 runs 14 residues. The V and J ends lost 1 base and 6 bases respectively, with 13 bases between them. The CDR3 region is CSVEAGAGGNEQFF. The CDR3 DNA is TGCAGCGTTGAAGCGGGGGCAGGGGGCAATGAGCAGTTCTTC.

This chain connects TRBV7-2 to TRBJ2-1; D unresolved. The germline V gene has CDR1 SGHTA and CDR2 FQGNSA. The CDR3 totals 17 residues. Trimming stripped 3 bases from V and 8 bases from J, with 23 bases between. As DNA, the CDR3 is TGTGCCAGCAGCTTTCTCCTTGCGACTCCCACCCGCGATGAGCAGTTCTTC. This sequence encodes CASSFLLATPTRDEQFF.

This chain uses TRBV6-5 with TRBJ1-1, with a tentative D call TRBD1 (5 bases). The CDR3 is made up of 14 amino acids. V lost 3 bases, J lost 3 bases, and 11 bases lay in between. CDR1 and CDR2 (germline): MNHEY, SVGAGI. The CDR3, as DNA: TGTGCCAGCAGTTATGGGGGAGGATACACTGAAGCTTTCTTT. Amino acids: CASSYGGGYTEAFF.

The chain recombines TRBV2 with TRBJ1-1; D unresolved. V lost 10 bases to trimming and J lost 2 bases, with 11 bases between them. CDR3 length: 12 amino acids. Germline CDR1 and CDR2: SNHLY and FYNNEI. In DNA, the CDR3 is TGTGCCAAGACACATTTTAACACTGAAGCTTTCTTT. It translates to CAKTHFNTEAFF.

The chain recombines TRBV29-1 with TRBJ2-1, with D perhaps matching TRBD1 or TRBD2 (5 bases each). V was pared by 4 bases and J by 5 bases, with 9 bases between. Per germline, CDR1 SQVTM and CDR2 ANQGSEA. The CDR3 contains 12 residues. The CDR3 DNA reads TGCAGCGTTGGTTGGGGGAACAATGAGCAGTTCTTC. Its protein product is CSVGWGNNEQFF.